Listed below are T cell receptor beta chains from one sample, sequenced in a study of blood T cell repertoires in COVID-19. Profiled with immunoSEQ multiplex PCR; TCRdb holds only in-frame clones, not every one. Found here are about 250,000 clones, 75% to 90% of them singletons; the top ten hold 2.5% to 3%. Sequences were obtained from peripheral blood. These receptor sequences come from a woman in her 30s with active or convalescent COVID-19. Both conserved end residues are part of each CDR3. D genes are given only for firm matches. The size field is filled for only some rows; it gives once, few, many or a size class.

V gene,clone size,D gene,J gene,CDR3 protein,CDR3 DNA
TRBV6-2/TRBV6-3,NA,TRBD1,TRBJ1-1,CASSSLTGGHDTEAFF,TGTGCCAGCAGTTCTCTGACAGGGGGTCACGACACTGAAGCTTTCTTT
TRBV2,NA,TRBD2,TRBJ2-3,CASQERGTTDTQYF,TGTGCCAGCCAAGAGCGGGGCACCACAGATACGCAGTATTTT
TRBV28,once,NA,TRBJ2-5,CASSPQTGETQYF,TGTGCCAGCAGTCCCCAAACGGGGGAGACCCAGTACTTC
TRBV3-1/TRBV3-2,NA,NA,TRBJ2-1,CASSPPGDKSNEQFF,TGTGCCAGCAGCCCGCCGGGAGACAAAAGCAATGAGCAGTTCTTC
TRBV7-2,NA,NA,TRBJ2-5,CASSLALQGGETQYF,TGTGCCAGCAGCTTAGCGCTTCAGGGAGGTGAGACCCAGTACTTC
TRBV2,NA,TRBD2,TRBJ2-1,CASRASGASSYNEQFF,TGTGCCAGCAGGGCAAGCGGGGCGAGCTCCTACAATGAGCAGTTCTTC
TRBV28,NA,NA,TRBJ1-6,CASSLSSGLFSPLHF,TGTGCCAGCAGTTTAAGTTCAGGGTTGTTCTCACCCCTCCACTTT
TRBV3-1/TRBV3-2,NA,NA,TRBJ1-4,CASSLHYGANEKLFF,TGTGCCAGCAGCCTCCATTACGGGGCTAATGAAAAACTGTTTTTT
TRBV28,NA,NA,TRBJ2-3,CAVPSTDTQYF,TGTGCCGTCCCTAGCACAGATACGCAGTATTTT
TRBV6-2/TRBV6-3,few,NA,TRBJ2-1,CASSYPVQGYNEQFF,TGTGCCAGCAGTTACCCCGTACAGGGATACAATGAGCAGTTCTTC
TRBV6-5,once,TRBD1,TRBJ2-1,CASSYGGQGVYNEQFF,TGTGCCAGCAGTTACGGGGGACAGGGGGTATACAATGAGCAGTTCTTC
TRBV9,NA,TRBD1,TRBJ2-7,CASSRTGLVHEQYF,TGTGCCAGCAGTAGGACAGGGTTAGTTCACGAGCAGTACTTC
TRBV3-1/TRBV3-2,NA,NA,TRBJ1-1,CASSHRGLNTEAFF,TGTGCCAGCAGCCATCGGGGGTTGAACACTGAAGCTTTCTTT
TRBV7-9,NA,NA,TRBJ2-5,CASSFPGETQYF,TGTGCCAGCAGCTTCCCGGGGGAGACCCAGTACTTC
TRBV5-1,NA,TRBD2,TRBJ2-5,CASKPSGGASQETQYF,TGCGCCAGCAAACCTAGCGGGGGGGCATCGCAAGAGACCCAGTACTTC
TRBV5-1,once,NA,TRBJ2-6,CASSAKSSGANVLTF,TGCGCCAGCAGCGCAAAGAGCTCTGGGGCCAACGTCCTGACTTTC
TRBV15,once,NA,TRBJ1-5,CATQGQGSSNQPQHF,TGTGCCACCCAAGGGCAGGGCTCAAGCAATCAGCCCCAGCATTTT
TRBV3-1/TRBV3-2,once,TRBD2,TRBJ2-4,CASSQPGLARHIQYF,TGTGCCAGCAGCCAACCGGGACTAGCAAGGCACATTCAGTACTTC
TRBV5-1,NA,TRBD2,TRBJ2-3,CASSLNARGGKTDTQYF,TGCGCCAGCAGCTTAAACGCTCGGGGGGGTAAAACAGATACGCAGTATTTT
TRBV28,NA,NA,TRBJ1-4,CASSLLEGELFF,TGTGCCAGCAGTTTATTGGAGGGAGAACTGTTTTTT
TRBV7-2,NA,NA,TRBJ1-5,CASSLRGNQPQHF,TGTGCCAGCAGCTTAAGGGGAAATCAGCCCCAGCATTTT
TRBV28,NA,NA,TRBJ2-1,CASSLTGNEQFF,TGTGCCAGCAGTTTAACCGGTAATGAGCAGTTCTTC
TRBV18,NA,NA,TRBJ1-5,CASSRVSDQPQHF,TGTGCCAGCTCCCGTGTCTCGGATCAGCCCCAGCATTTT
TRBV6-2/TRBV6-3,NA,NA,TRBJ1-1,CASSLSGTEAFF,TGTGCCAGCAGTTTATCAGGGACTGAAGCTTTCTTT
TRBV7-9,once,NA,TRBJ2-7,CASSLEGGPSYEQYF,TGTGCCAGCAGCTTAGAGGGGGGGCCTTCTTACGAGCAGTACTTC
TRBV2,NA,TRBD1,TRBJ2-1,CASSGTGDTRNEQFF,TGTGCCAGCAGTGGGACAGGGGACACCCGGAATGAGCAGTTCTTC
TRBV3-1/TRBV3-2,NA,NA,TRBJ1-6,CASSPAGFKNSPLHF,TGTGCCAGCAGCCCGGCGGGATTTAAGAATTCACCCCTCCACTTT
TRBV7-9,NA,TRBD2,TRBJ2-7,CASRPRTGTSPSYEQYF,TGTGCCAGCAGGCCTCGTACCGGGACTAGTCCTTCCTACGAGCAGTACTTC
TRBV5-5,NA,NA,TRBJ2-7,CASSLATLYEQYF,TGTGCCAGCAGCTTGGCCACTCTCTACGAGCAGTACTTC
TRBV14,NA,TRBD1,TRBJ2-5,CASSLYRGSVETQYF,TGTGCCAGCAGCCTTTACAGGGGGTCGGTAGAGACCCAGTACTTC
TRBV27,NA,NA,TRBJ2-2,CASSAGKGYTGELFF,TGTGCCAGCAGTGCCGGGAAGGGATACACCGGGGAGCTGTTTTTT
TRBV3-1/TRBV3-2,NA,TRBD1,TRBJ2-5,CASSQGNRGRETQYF,TGTGCCAGCAGCCAAGGGAACAGGGGGAGGGAGACCCAGTACTTC
TRBV12-3/TRBV12-4,once,TRBD1,TRBJ1-2,CASSGTGGSGYTF,TGTGCCAGCTCCGGGACAGGGGGCTCGGGCTACACCTTC
TRBV7-6,once,NA,TRBJ2-3,CASSLGTGIAVSTDTQYF,TGTGCCAGCAGCTTAGGAACCGGGATAGCGGTATCCACAGATACGCAGTATTTT
TRBV6-7,NA,NA,TRBJ2-7,CAGKPGQALAEFYEQYF,TGTGCCGGAAAACCGGGACAGGCGCTAGCGGAGTTCTACGAGCAGTACTTC
TRBV5-1,NA,TRBD2,TRBJ2-2,CASSLGLAGTLRELFF,TGCGCCAGCAGCCTTGGACTAGCGGGGACCTTGCGGGAGCTGTTTTTT
TRBV30,NA,NA,TRBJ2-5,CAWTGDRYQETQYF,TGTGCCTGGACTGGCGACAGGTACCAAGAGACCCAGTACTTC
TRBV29-1,NA,TRBD1,TRBJ1-1,CSVPRQGARELSVTEAFF,TGCAGCGTGCCGCGACAGGGGGCGAGGGAATTATCGGTCACTGAAGCTTTCTTT
TRBV6-2/TRBV6-3,NA,NA,TRBJ2-6,CASSYRRSSGANVLTF,TGTGCCAGCAGTTACCGGCGGTCCTCTGGGGCCAACGTCCTGACTTTC
TRBV28,once,TRBD1,TRBJ1-5,CASSSPSDRGLRGNQPQHF,TGTGCCAGCAGTTCCCCCTCGGACAGGGGATTAAGGGGCAATCAGCCCCAGCATTTT
TRBV5-6,NA,NA,TRBJ2-5,CASSLDQREETQYF,TGTGCCAGCAGCTTGGACCAACGGGAGGAGACCCAGTACTTC